One TCR beta chain is described in this entry. V was trimmed by 7 bases and J by 4 bases, leaving 13 bases between them. This CDR3 region has 14 residues. Looked up from germline, CDR1 is MNHNS and CDR2 is SASEGT. The data were produced by immunoSEQ multiplex PCR, yet TCRdb's version contains in-frame clones alone and is incomplete. Of approximately 2.4 million clones in the sample, approximately 94% were seen once. This entry is derived from a study of shared clonotypes between healthy human individuals. About the study: Sampling drew on donors who were a couple of women and a few men aged 18 to 49.

The sequence was collected from a young man in good health. Sequencing used naive CD4+ T cells sorted from blood. Subset meaning: CD45RA+ positively selected. The genes are TRBV6-1 and TRBJ2-2, with D perhaps matching TRBD1 (6 bases). The CDR3 nucleotides read TGTGCCAGCAATAACAGGGTTCCCACCGGGGAGCTGTTTTTT. It translates to CASNNRVPTGELFF.